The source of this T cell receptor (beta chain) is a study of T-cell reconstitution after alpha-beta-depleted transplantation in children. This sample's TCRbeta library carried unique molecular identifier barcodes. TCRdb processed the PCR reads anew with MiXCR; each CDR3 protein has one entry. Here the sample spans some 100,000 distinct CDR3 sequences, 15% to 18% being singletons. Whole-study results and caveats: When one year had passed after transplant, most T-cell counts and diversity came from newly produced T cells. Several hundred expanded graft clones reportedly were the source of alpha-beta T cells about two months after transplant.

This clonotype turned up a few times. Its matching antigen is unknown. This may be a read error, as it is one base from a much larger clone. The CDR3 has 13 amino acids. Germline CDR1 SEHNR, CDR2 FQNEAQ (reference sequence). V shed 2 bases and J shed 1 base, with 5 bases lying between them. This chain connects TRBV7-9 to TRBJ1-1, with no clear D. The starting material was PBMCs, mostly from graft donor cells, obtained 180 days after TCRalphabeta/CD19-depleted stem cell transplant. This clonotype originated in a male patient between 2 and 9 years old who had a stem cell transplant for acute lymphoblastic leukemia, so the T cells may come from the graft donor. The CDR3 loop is CASSLKANTEAFF. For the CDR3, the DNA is TGTGCCAGCAGCTTAAAAGCGAACACTGAAGCTTTCTTT.